The clone carrying this TCR beta chain has ten or more counts. MiXCR, applied by TCRdb to the 5' RACE reads, yields one record per CDR3 protein. The sample holds about 15,000 distinct CDR3 sequences, about 5.4% seen once. These data originate in a study of early T cells in non-severe SARS-CoV-2 infection. The overall study: With bulk RNA from unsorted whole blood as input, sequencing yielded unpaired chains.

CDR1 is ENHRY, CDR2 SYGVKD, per germline. V lost 10 bases, J lost 8 bases, and 7 bases stayed unmatched. This CDR3 is 12 amino acids long. The starting material was whole blood, obtained at baseline. The clonotype originates from an adult who was a healthcare worker with PCR-confirmed SARS-CoV-2 infection or an uninfected control (not recorded which). The chain couples TRBV10-3 to TRBJ1-2; TRBD1 agrees at 10 bases. CDR3 nucleotide sequence: TGTGCCACACGAGGGACAGGGGAAGGCTACACCTTC. Translated, it gives CATRGTGEGYTF.